This TCR beta chain was sequenced for a study of human thymus T cells. Produced via immunoSEQ multiplex PCR; TCRdb's table is partial and in-frame only. In the table there are about 78,000 clones, roughly 96% of which are singletons. Thymus tissue for the work was resected from patients undergoing corrective heart surgery. Donors were healthy Finnish infants having corrective surgery for congenital heart defects. CDR1 and CDR2 from the germline V gene are SGHKS and YYEKEE (reference sequence). Trimming left V 4 bases short and J 4 bases short, with 15 bases between. The CDR3 loop spans 16 amino acids. With regard to this clone: Its antigen is undetermined.

Study-wide results and caveats: V and J gene usage appeared biased in thymic and blood repertoires. Related research described thymic repertoires that were highly overlapping among unrelated individuals.

J is TRBJ2-6 and V is TRBV5-5, with D uncertain. The sequence derives from a boy under two years old with a congenital heart defect but otherwise immunologically healthy. Sample: thymus tissue. In DNA, the CDR3 is TGTGCCAGCAGCCCGACCAACCCAAGGGGGGCCAACGTCCTGACTTTC. Translation gives CASSPTNPRGANVLTF. Filled out from reference TRBV5-5 and TRBJ2-6, the complete variable domain reads DAGVTQSPTHLIKTRGQQVTLRCSPISGHKSVSWYQQVLGQGPQFIFQYYEKEERGRGNFPDRFSARQFPNYSSELNVNALLLGDSALYLCASSPTNPRGANVLTFGAGSRLTVL.